A single sample gave rise to the 2 T cell receptor beta chains below, sequenced in a study of T cell repertoires in cytomegalovirus infection. Their cognate antigens are unknown. From the reads, TCRdb called clonotypes with MiXCR, one entry per CDR3 protein. The sample has some 480,000 distinct CDR3 sequences, roughly a third seen once. The specimen comprised cultured PBMCs, sampled from culture after CMV antigen stimulation. These receptors were obtained from a human donor in good health (CMV status not recorded). Some clones in this sample may be carry-over from other donors' samples.

CDR3 sequence reads: CASSLRRDGTEAFF. The CDR3 DNA follows: TGTGCCAGCAGCTTAAGGAGGGATGGGACTGAAGCTTTCTTT. The J gene is TRBJ1-1, the V gene TRBV7-8; D is uncertain. V was cut by 2 bases and J by 5 bases, with 12 bases left in between. Germline V gene data show CDR1 as SGHVS and CDR2 as FQNEAQ. CDR3 length: 14 residues. Looking up the rest from reference TRBV7-8 and TRBJ1-1 gives the full variable domain: GAGVSQSPRYKVAKRGQDVALRCDPISGHVSLFWYQQALGQGPEFLTYFQNEAQLDKSGLPSDRFFAERPEGSVSTLKIQRTQQEDSAVYLCASSLRRDGTEAFFGQGTRLTVV.

V is TRBV28 and J is TRBJ2-7; 12 bases line up with TRBD2. Trimming cost V 5 bases and J 5 bases; bases outside gene matches: 10. The CDR3 has 16 residues. CDR1 is MDHEN, CDR2 SYDVKM, per germline. DNA for the CDR3: TGTGCCAGCAGTCAAATACTAGCGGGAGGCGGTCACGAGCAGTACTTC. Its translation: CASSQILAGGGHEQYF.